The clone carrying this TCR beta chain was seen ten or more times. Its antigen is as yet unknown. Amplification yielded TCR beta CDR3 regions, with RNA transcripts as the source. An initial round of RT-PCR targeting the TCR CDR3 relied on the HTBI primer set. TCRdb used MiXCR to reprocess the multiplex PCR reads, holding one entry per CDR3 protein. This sample has under 550,000 distinct CDR3 sequences; 20% occur once, and the top ten carry about 45%. The CDR3 has 14 residues. CDR1 is SGHVS, CDR2 FQNEAQ, per germline. The V segment lost 4 bases and the J segment 4 bases; nucleotides outside the gene matches: 5. This specimen belongs to a study of T cells in Graves' hyperthyroidism and ophthalmopathy. Each ophthalmopathy patient scored at least 3 on the Clinical Activity Score and at least 4 on NOSPECS grade, with duration under 3 months. This sample holds PBMCs from 8.5 to 10 ml fresh peripheral blood.

Study outcomes and limitations: Most expanded thyroid clonotypes above 0.001 also appeared in blood. Ophthalmopathy was separated from stable hyperthyroidism by a 13 V-J model.

Specimen: blood. The TCR comes from a man aged 35-49 years with Graves' ophthalmopathy. The chain uses TRBV7-8 and TRBJ2-3; 7 nucleotides line up with TRBD1. The CDR3 sequence is CASSWTGTADTQYF. The CDR3, as DNA: TGTGCCAGCAGCTGGACAGGAACAGCAGATACGCAGTATTTT.